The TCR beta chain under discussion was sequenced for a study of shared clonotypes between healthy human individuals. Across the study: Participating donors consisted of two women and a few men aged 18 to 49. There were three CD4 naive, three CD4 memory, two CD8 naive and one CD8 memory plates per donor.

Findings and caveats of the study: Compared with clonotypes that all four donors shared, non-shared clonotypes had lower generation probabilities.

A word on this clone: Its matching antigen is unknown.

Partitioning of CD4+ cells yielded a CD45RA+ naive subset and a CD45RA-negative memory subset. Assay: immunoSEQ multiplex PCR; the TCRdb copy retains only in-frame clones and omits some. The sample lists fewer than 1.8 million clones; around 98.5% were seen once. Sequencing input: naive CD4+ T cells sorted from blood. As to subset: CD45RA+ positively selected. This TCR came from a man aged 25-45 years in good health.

The CDR3 region has the DNA TGTGCCAGCAGCGTAGGAGTGGCAGTGGGTCATGGCTACACCTTC. It codes for CASSVGVAVGHGYTF. This chain links TRBV9 with TRBJ1-2; no clear D. This CDR3 contains 15 residues. Germline lookup yields CDR1 SGDLS and CDR2 YYNGEE. Trimming stripped 0 bases from V and 6 bases from J, with 15 bases between.